This T cell receptor beta chain comes out of a study of T cell repertoires in cytomegalovirus infection. Study results and limitations: HLA-C-restricted, CMV-specific TCR beta clonotypes were dominant ex vivo.

In TCRdb, the reads were re-called with MiXCR into one record per CDR3 protein. The data contain about 300,000 distinct CDR3 sequences, 8% to 10% of them singletons. The V gene's germline CDR1 is LNHDA and CDR2 SQIVND (reference sequence). The CDR3 loop spans 14 amino acids. The sample holds a few counts of this clonotype. Its antigen is as yet unknown. The germline gene is not matched at one end of the junction; a read error may be the cause. V and J are TRBV19 and TRBJ2-2; D gene unclear. The sequenced sample was PBMCs. This clonotype originated in a human donor in good health (CMV status not recorded). Some clones in this sample may be carry-over from other donors' samples. The CDR3 nucleotides are TGTGCCAGTAGTAGGAGACACAACAACGGGGAGCTGTTTTTT. It specifies CASSRRHNNGELFF.